These 21 T cell receptor beta chains were all obtained from the same sample, sequenced in a study of T cell repertoires in cytomegalovirus infection. One entry per CDR3 protein, called by TCRdb with MiXCR from the reads. This table has over 100,000 distinct CDR3 sequences, around 29% appearing once. The antigens these receptors bind are not known. This sample comprised CD8+ T cells from cultured PBMCs, obtained from culture after CMV antigen stimulation. The receptor set was obtained from a human donor in good health (CMV status not recorded). Some clones in this sample may be carry-over from other donors' samples.

The sample holds one count of this clonotype. The V and J genes are TRBV9 and TRBJ2-6; 7 bases match TRBD1. The V gene's germline CDR1 is SGDLS and CDR2 YYNGEE. The CDR3 runs to 18 residues. J was trimmed by 2 bases and V by 3 bases; bases with no gene match: 11. CDR3 DNA sequence: TGTGCCAGCAGCGCCCGGAACAGGGGTGGCGCTGGGGCCAACGTCCTGACTTTC. Translation gives CASSARNRGGAGANVLTF. Variable domain in full (rest from reference TRBV9 and TRBJ2-6): DSGVTQTPKHLITATGQRVTLRCSPRSGDLSVYWYQQSLDQGLQFLIQYYNGEERAKGNILERFSAQQFPDLHSELNLSSLELGDSALYFCASSARNRGGAGANVLTFGAGSRLTVL.

This clonotype was counted a few times. The chain recombines TRBV5-6 with TRBJ2-1; D unresolved. The length of the CDR3 is 12 residues. CDR1 is SGHDT and CDR2 is YYEEEE in the germline V gene. V was trimmed by 1 base and J by 6 bases, leaving 5 bases between them. CDR3 coding DNA: TGTGCCAGCAGCTTGTTCGCCAATGAGCAGTTCTTC. It yields the protein CASSLFANEQFF. The full variable domain, in which reference TRBV5-6 and TRBJ2-1 provide the parts outside the CDR3, is DAGVTQSPTHLIKTRGQQVTLRCSPKSGHDTVSWYQQALGQGPQFIFQYYEEEERQRGNFPDRFSGHQFPNYSSELNVNALLLGDSALYLCASSLFANEQFFGPGTRLTVL.

This chain uses TRBV4-2 with TRBJ2-6; 8 bases agree with TRBD2. The germline V gene encodes CDR1 LGHNA and CDR2 YNFKEQ. This CDR3 comprises 19 residues. V trimming: 4 bases; J trimming: 0 bases; junction bases outside the gene matches: 11. The CDR3, as DNA: TGTGCCAGCAGCCTGATGGACGGGGGGGGAAGCTCTGGGGCCAACGTCCTGACTTTC. This translates into CASSLMDGGGSSGANVLTF.

This clonotype was seen repeatedly, ten times or more. The rearrangement links TRBV7-9 to TRBJ1-2; D not resolved. V was trimmed by 4 bases and J by 4 bases, leaving 19 bases between them. Germline CDR1 SEHNR, CDR2 FQNEAQ (reference sequence). CDR3 length equals 16 residues. The CDR3, as DNA: TGTGCCAGCAGCTCGGTGGAAGGGTTTTTTTTCTATGGCTACACCTTC. Translation: CASSSVEGFFFYGYTF.

V gene TRBV7-2 combines with J gene TRBJ2-1; D possibly corresponds to TRBD2 (6 bases). The germline CDR1 and CDR2 sequences are SGHTA and FQGNSA. V lost 0 bases to trimming and J lost 10 bases, with 13 bases between them. CDR3 length: 14 residues. CDR3 sequence: CASSLALEGGEQFF. CDR3 bases: TGTGCCAGCAGCTTAGCCCTGGAGGGCGGGGAGCAGTTCTTC.

A few counts support this clonotype. The V call is TRBV27, the J call TRBJ1-1; D not certain. V shed 6 bases and J shed 0 bases, with 11 bases lying between them. The CDR3 runs 14 residues. Germline V gives CDR1 MNHEY, CDR2 SMNVEV (reference sequence). The CDR3 DNA follows: TGTGCCAGCAGGGATGAGGCGATGAACACTGAAGCTTTCTTT. Amino acid sequence: CASRDEAMNTEAFF.

This clonotype has a handful of counts. The chain couples TRBV2 to TRBJ2-7; D gene ambiguous. This CDR3 region has 11 residues. Per the germline V gene, CDR1 is SNHLY and CDR2 is FYNNEI. The V gene lost 2 bases and the J gene lost 7 bases, with 6 bases spanning the gap. CDR3 amino acids: CASSEIWEQYF. CDR3 nucleotides: TGTGCCAGCAGTGAAATCTGGGAGCAGTACTTC.

V and J are TRBV7-9 and TRBJ2-7, with 9 bases matching TRBD1. With V trimmed by 8 bases and J by 2 bases, 1 base remained unmatched. Germline values: CDR1 SEHNR, CDR2 FQNEAQ (reference sequence). The CDR3 loop spans 12 amino acids. The CDR3 loop is CASRDRAYEQYF. CDR3 nucleotide sequence: TGTGCCAGCCGGGACAGGGCCTACGAGCAGTACTTC.

The CDR3 DNA reads TGTGCCAGCAGCTTAGTCCTCGGGCAGGGTGCGTCACCCCTCCACTTT. It translates to CASSLVLGQGASPLHF. V is TRBV7-8 and J is TRBJ1-6; possibly TRBD1 for D (5 bases). The CDR3 is 16 residues long. Trimming took off 1 base at V and 10 bases at J, with 17 bases between the two ends. Per the germline V gene, CDR1 is SGHVS and CDR2 is FQNEAQ. Based on the CDR3 plus reference TRBV7-8 and TRBJ1-6, the full variable domain is GAGVSQSPRYKVAKRGQDVALRCDPISGHVSLFWYQQALGQGPEFLTYFQNEAQLDKSGLPSDRFFAERPEGSVSTLKIQRTQQEDSAVYLCASSLVLGQGASPLHFGNGTRLTVT.

The V and J genes are TRBV10-3 and TRBJ2-6, with TRBD2 matching 16 bases. V shed 3 bases and J 0 bases; nucleotides not matched to a gene: 5. This CDR3 contains 20 residues. The germline V gene encodes CDR1 ENHRY and CDR2 SYGVKD. CDR3 sequence (DNA): TGTGCCATCAGTGAACCGGGACTAGCGGGGGGGCCCTCTGGGGCCAACGTCCTGACTTTC. Its translation: CAISEPGLAGGPSGANVLTF.

This clonotype was picked up one time. The chain links TRBV20-1 to TRBJ2-7; tentatively, D is TRBD1 or TRBD2 (5 bases each). With 3 bases removed from V and 2 bases from J, the gap between germline ends came to 20 bases. Germline lookup yields CDR1 DFQATT and CDR2 SNEGSKA (reference sequence). CDR3 size: 16 residues. This CDR3 reads CSASEGVRGETYEQYF. CDR3 coding DNA: TGCAGTGCTAGCGAAGGGGTGAGGGGTGAAACCTACGAGCAGTACTTC.

There are a few counts of this clonotype. The rearrangement uses TRBV2 and TRBJ2-5, with TRBD2 identical over 7 bases. CDR1 is SNHLY, CDR2 FYNNEI, per germline. The V segment lost 7 bases and the J segment 4 bases; nucleotides outside the gene matches: 12. The CDR3 sequence is 15 residues long. CDR3 in DNA: TGTGCCAGCAACGGGGGGATCTTTGTGGGAGAGACCCAGTACTTC. Translated: CASNGGIFVGETQYF.

This sequence joins TRBV7-9 and TRBJ2-7; D possibly corresponds to TRBD1 (5 bases). This CDR3 contains 14 residues. The V end lost 3 bases, the J end lost 7 bases, and 16 bases lay between the germline ends. Germline CDR1 and CDR2: SEHNR and FQNEAQ (reference sequence). The CDR3 bases are TGTGCCAGCAGCTTGGGGCACTCCCTTGGGGAGCAGTACTTC. This gives the protein CASSLGHSLGEQYF.

This clonotype came up a few times. The genes are TRBV9 and TRBJ1-2, with TRBD1 as a possible D gene (5 bases). Germline V gene lookup returns CDR1 SGDLS and CDR2 YYNGEE. The CDR3 runs 15 residues. Between the trimmed V and J ends, which lost 0 bases and 0 bases, there was a span of 9 bases. Here the CDR3 reads CASSVAGATNYGYTF. As DNA, the CDR3 is TGTGCCAGCAGCGTAGCCGGGGCCACTAACTATGGCTACACCTTC.

The chain employs TRBV5-6 and TRBJ2-2; D may correspond to TRBD1 or TRBD2 (5 bases each). Germline V CDR1 and CDR2: SGHDT, YYEEEE. V dropped 1 base and J dropped 4 bases, with 8 bases sitting between them. The CDR3 is 14 amino acids. CDR3 nucleotide sequence: TGTGCCAGCAGCTTGTGGGGGACCACCGGGGAGCTGTTTTTT. It yields the protein CASSLWGTTGELFF.

The CDR3 is CAISDEVYYNSPLHF. The CDR3 nucleotides are TGTGCCATCAGTGATGAGGTTTACTATAATTCACCCCTCCACTTT. V gene TRBV10-3 combines with J gene TRBJ1-6; D gene unclear. CDR3 length: 15 residues. Germline V gene lookup returns CDR1 ENHRY and CDR2 SYGVKD. Trimming took off 3 bases at V and 3 bases at J, with 9 bases between the two ends.

The chain carries TRBV12-3 or TRBV12-4 and TRBJ1-1; tentative D call: TRBD1 (6 bases). The CDR3 covers 17 residues. The V and J ends lost 1 base and 6 bases respectively, with 21 bases between them. The CDR3 loop reads CASSLGGWGRGDPEAFF. The CDR3 bases are TGTGCCAGCAGTTTAGGAGGGTGGGGAAGGGGGGACCCTGAAGCTTTCTTT.

This clonotype was counted ten times or more. The rearrangement uses TRBV7-2 and TRBJ1-5; D is perhaps TRBD1 (6 bases). The CDR3 is 15 amino acids. Between the trimmed V and J ends, which lost 3 bases and 0 bases, there was a span of 9 bases. Germline V gene sequence: CDR1 SGHTA, CDR2 FQGNSA. CDR3 region: CASSFLTGSNQPQHF. CDR3 coding DNA: TGTGCCAGCAGCTTCTTGACAGGTAGCAATCAGCCCCAGCATTTT.

In this sample, this clonotype turned up many times. J is TRBJ2-5 and V is TRBV6-5; D possibly matches TRBD1 or TRBD2 (5 bases each). V was trimmed by 6 bases and J by 2 bases, leaving 13 bases between them. The length of the CDR3 is 14 residues. The germline CDR1 and CDR2 sequences are MNHEY and SVGAGI. The CDR3, as DNA: TGTGCCAGCAGCCCCCTCGGGGCTCAAGAGACCCAGTACTTC. This codes for CASSPLGAQETQYF.

The table lists this clonotype with a few counts. This sequence joins TRBV20-1 and TRBJ1-1, with D unresolved. V lost 1 base and J 4 bases, leaving 7 bases between the germline ends. The germline gives CDR1 DFQATT, CDR2 SNEGSKA (reference sequence). The CDR3 is 12 amino acids. CDR3 in amino acids: CSARASPTEAFF. The DNA of the CDR3 is TGCAGTGCTAGAGCCTCCCCCACTGAAGCTTTCTTT.

This clonotype was seen many times. This chain uses TRBV7-2 with TRBJ1-2; 7 nucleotides line up with TRBD1. Germline V CDR1 and CDR2: SGHTA, FQGNSA. V trimming: 6 bases; J trimming: 8 bases; junction bases outside the gene matches: 12. CDR3 size: 14 residues. The CDR3: CASRATTGAWGYTF. CDR3 DNA sequence: TGTGCCAGCAGGGCGACCACAGGGGCTTGGGGCTACACCTTC. Complete variable domain (other parts from reference TRBV7-2 and TRBJ1-2): GAGVSQSPSNKVTEKGKDVELRCDPISGHTALYWYRQSLGQGLEFLIYFQGNSAPDKSGLPSDRFSAERTGGSVSTLTIQRTQQEDSAVYLCASRATTGAWGYTFGSGTRLTVV.